This TCR beta chain is drawn from a study of OX40 agonist ivuxolimab in advanced cancers. J lost 2 bases, V lost 11 bases, and 3 bases had no gene match. The CDR3 extends over 12 amino acids. Germline V lookup: CDR1 MDHEN, CDR2 SYDVKM. Method: immunoSEQ multiplex PCR; TCRdb's copy keeps in-frame clones and lacks some. The sample lists about 76,000 clones, around 86% occurring once. Material: CD4+ or CD8+ T cells sorted from blood, obtained in a trial of the OX40 agonist ivuxolimab. The receptor was derived from an adult with an advanced solid tumor such as melanoma, head and neck, liver or kidney cancer. V usage is TRBV28 and J usage is TRBJ1-2, with 9 bases matching TRBD1. The CDR3 region is CAAGQGNYGYTF. The CDR3 region has the DNA TGTGCCGCGGGACAGGGAAACTATGGCTACACCTTC.